Here is one T cell receptor (beta chain) with its context. Trimming left V 3 bases short and J 4 bases short, with 16 bases between. This CDR3 has 15 amino acids. Germline V gives CDR1 MNHNS, CDR2 SASEGT. This specimen belongs to a study of blood T cell repertoires in COVID-19. The wider study: Acute-phase and convalescent COVID-19 samples originated in the United States, Italy and Spain.

Measured with immunoSEQ multiplex PCR; TCRdb has only the in-frame clones, and not every one. The sample shows approximately 250,000 clones, around 86% of them seen only once. Source material: peripheral blood. The rearrangement joins TRBV6-1 to TRBJ2-7; tentative D call: TRBD2 (5 bases). This sequence was found in a woman older than 75 with COVID-19, enrolled during active disease. CDR3 in DNA: TGTGCCAGCAGTGACACCTCGGGATCCCCTTACGAGCAGTACTTC. Amino acids: CASSDTSGSPYEQYF.